This T cell receptor beta chain appears in the sequencing data of a study of cytomegalovirus exposure and HLA in healthy donors. V dropped 4 bases and J dropped 5 bases, with 9 bases sitting between them. The CDR3 is 12 amino acids. Germline V lookup: CDR1 MNHNS, CDR2 SASEGT. Of note for this clone: The antigen is undetermined.

Overall study findings and caveats: Earlier analysis yielded a pattern in which most TCR beta V segments were productive about 87% or about 30% of the time. CMV serostatus was the only immune exposure information that was available. Some public TCRs appeared in many individuals, while most sequences were rare. Across donors, sequencing depth was assumed by presence/absence analyses to be roughly uniform.

Vbeta (60) and Jbeta (13) primers were used in the PCR. Some clones are missing from TCRdb's copy, which holds only in-frame ones; the method was immunoSEQ multiplex PCR. Altogether about 59,000 clones are present, over 70% being singletons, with the ten largest covering 3.9%. The genes are TRBV6-1 and TRBJ2-7; maybe TRBD1 (6 bases). This clonotype originated in a woman aged 40 to 49 in good health and CMV-seronegative. The sample taken for sequencing was PBMCs. CDR3 protein: CASSAQGNEQYF. CDR3 sequence (DNA): TGTGCCAGCAGTGCCCAGGGGAACGAGCAGTACTTC.